This T cell receptor beta chain stems from a study of identical twins. Study-wide results and limits: The study drew conclusions from cross-sectional statistical analysis, not from following the same donors.

MiXCR, applied by TCRdb to the 5' RACE reads, yields one record per CDR3 protein. The top ten hold 13% to 15% of the sample, which has approximately 250,000 distinct CDR3 sequences, 6.5% seen once. This clonotype was seen repeatedly, ten times or more. Its target is unknown. The length of the CDR3 is 15 residues. CDR1 is ENHRY, CDR2 SYGVKD, per germline. V shed 0 bases and J 0 bases; nucleotides not matched to a gene: 2. This same sample was also taken into another study, of T cells expressing NK-cell markers.

This rearrangement joins TRBV10-3 to TRBJ2-7, with TRBD1 matching over 7 bases. This TCR came from a woman aged 18-29 years in good health. The sequencing sample was made of CD8+ T cells sorted from blood. The CDR3 sequence is CAISESGQSSYEQYF. The CDR3 DNA follows: TGTGCCATCAGTGAGTCGGGACAGAGCTCCTACGAGCAGTACTTC.